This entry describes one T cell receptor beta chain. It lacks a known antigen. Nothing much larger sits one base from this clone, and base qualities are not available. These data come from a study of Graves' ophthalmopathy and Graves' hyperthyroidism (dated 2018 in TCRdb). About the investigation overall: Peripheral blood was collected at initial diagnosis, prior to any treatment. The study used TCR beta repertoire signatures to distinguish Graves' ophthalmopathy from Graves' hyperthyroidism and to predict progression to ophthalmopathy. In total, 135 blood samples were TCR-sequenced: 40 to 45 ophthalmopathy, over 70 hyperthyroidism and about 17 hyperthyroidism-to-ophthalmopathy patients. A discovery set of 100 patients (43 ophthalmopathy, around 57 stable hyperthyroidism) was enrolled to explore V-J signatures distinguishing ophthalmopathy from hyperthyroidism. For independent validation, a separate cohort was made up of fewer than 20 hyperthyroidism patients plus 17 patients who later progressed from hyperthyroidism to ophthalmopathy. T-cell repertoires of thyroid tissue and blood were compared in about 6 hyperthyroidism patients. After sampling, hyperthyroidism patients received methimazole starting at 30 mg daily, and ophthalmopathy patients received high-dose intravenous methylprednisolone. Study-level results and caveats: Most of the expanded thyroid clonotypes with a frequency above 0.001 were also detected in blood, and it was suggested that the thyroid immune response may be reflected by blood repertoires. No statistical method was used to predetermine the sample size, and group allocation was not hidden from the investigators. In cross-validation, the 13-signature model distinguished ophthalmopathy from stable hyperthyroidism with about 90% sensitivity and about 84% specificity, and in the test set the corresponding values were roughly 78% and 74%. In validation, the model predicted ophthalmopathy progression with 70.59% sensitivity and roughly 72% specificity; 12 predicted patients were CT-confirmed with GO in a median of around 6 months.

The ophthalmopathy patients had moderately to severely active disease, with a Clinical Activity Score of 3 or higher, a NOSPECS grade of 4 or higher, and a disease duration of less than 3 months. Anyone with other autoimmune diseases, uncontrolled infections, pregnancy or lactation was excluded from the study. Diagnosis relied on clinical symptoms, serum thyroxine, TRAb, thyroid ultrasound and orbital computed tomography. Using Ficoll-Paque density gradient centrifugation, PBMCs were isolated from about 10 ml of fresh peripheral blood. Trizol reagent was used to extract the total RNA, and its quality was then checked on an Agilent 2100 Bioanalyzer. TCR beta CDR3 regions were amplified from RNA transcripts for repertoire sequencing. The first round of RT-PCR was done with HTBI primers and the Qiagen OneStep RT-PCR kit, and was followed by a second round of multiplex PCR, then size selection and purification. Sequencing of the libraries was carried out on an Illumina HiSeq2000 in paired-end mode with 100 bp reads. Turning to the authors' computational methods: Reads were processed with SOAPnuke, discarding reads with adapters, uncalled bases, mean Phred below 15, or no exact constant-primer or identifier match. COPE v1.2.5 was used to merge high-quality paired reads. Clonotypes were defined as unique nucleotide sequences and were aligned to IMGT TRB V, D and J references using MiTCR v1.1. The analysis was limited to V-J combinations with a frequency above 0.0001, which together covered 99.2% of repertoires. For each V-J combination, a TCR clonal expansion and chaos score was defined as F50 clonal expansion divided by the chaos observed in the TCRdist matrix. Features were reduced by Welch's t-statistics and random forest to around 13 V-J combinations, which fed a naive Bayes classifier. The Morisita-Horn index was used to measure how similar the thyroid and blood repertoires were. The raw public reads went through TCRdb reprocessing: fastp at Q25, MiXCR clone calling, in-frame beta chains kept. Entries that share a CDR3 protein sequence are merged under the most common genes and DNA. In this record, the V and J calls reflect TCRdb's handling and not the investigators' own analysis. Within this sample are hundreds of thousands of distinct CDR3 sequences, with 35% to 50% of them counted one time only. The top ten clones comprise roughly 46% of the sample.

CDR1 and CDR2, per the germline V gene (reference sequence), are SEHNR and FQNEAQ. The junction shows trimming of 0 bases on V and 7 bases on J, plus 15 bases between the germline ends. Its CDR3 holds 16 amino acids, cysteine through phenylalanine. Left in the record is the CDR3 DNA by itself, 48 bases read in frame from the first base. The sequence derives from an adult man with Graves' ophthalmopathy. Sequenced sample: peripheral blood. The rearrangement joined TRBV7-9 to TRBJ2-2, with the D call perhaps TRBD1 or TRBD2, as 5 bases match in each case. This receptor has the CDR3 CASSLAAGIGGGELFF. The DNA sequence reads TGTGCCAGCAGCTTAGCGGCAGGGATCGGAGGCGGGGAGCTGTTTTTT. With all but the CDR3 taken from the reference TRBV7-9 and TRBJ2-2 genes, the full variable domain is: DTGVSQNPRHKITKRGQNVTFRCDPISEHNRLYWYRQTLGQGPEFLTYFQNEAQLEKSRLLSDRFSAERPKGSFSTLEIQRTEQGDSAMYLCASSLAAGIGGGELFFGEGSRLTVL.